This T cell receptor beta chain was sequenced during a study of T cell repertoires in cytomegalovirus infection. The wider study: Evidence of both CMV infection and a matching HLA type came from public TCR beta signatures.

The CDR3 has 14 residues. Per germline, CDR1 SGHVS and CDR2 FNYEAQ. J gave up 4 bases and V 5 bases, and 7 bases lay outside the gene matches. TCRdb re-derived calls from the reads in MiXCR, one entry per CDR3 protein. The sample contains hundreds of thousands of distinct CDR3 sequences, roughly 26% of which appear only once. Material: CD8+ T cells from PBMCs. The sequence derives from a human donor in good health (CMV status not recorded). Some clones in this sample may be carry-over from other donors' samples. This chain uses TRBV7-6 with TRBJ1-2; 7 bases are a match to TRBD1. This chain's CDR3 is CASSPQGLVYGYTF. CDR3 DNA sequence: TGTGCCAGCAGCCCACAGGGGTTGGTCTATGGCTACACCTTC.